These T cell receptor beta chains were read from a single sample in a study of monozygotic twins with inflammatory bowel disease. TCRdb re-called the 5' RACE reads and shows each CDR3 protein once, DNA omitted. The sample totals around 450,000 distinct CDR3 sequences; its top ten clones hold 2% to 3%. The material sequenced was blood. All receptors come from a human donor with ulcerative colitis or Crohn's disease, or a healthy co-twin of an affected twin (not recorded which). The CDR3 runs from the conserved cysteine through the conserved F or W. Each record gives: J gene, V gene, CDR3 protein.

j_call: TRBJ2-1
v_call: TRBV23-1
cdr3_aa: CASSLPFLRDADNEQFF

j_call: TRBJ1-1
v_call: TRBV29-1
cdr3_aa: CSVETGGTEAFF

j_call: TRBJ2-7
v_call: TRBV18
cdr3_aa: CASSQGLAGYEQYF

j_call: TRBJ2-1
v_call: TRBV5-5
cdr3_aa: CASSTSGRTYNEQFF

j_call: TRBJ1-3
v_call: TRBV15
cdr3_aa: CATSLMSSSGNTIYF

j_call: TRBJ2-5
v_call: TRBV5-1
cdr3_aa: CASSSSSGLAGRTQYF

j_call: TRBJ1-5
v_call: TRBV7-6
cdr3_aa: CASSSGGDLSNQPQHF

j_call: TRBJ2-3
v_call: TRBV7-9
cdr3_aa: CASGTGLKDTQYF

j_call: TRBJ2-1
v_call: TRBV20-1
cdr3_aa: CSARDFRQAEQIYNEQFF

j_call: TRBJ2-3
v_call: TRBV11-2
cdr3_aa: CASSKDRWRESRTDTQYF

j_call: TRBJ2-3
v_call: TRBV5-1
cdr3_aa: CASSQAPGQTTDTQYF

j_call: TRBJ2-7
v_call: TRBV7-2
cdr3_aa: CASSLLGSLYEQYF

j_call: TRBJ1-5
v_call: TRBV7-8
cdr3_aa: CASSVAGFGSNQPQHF

j_call: TRBJ2-5
v_call: TRBV18
cdr3_aa: CASSPPRTGGETQYF

j_call: TRBJ2-7
v_call: TRBV10-3
cdr3_aa: CAISDPLVSYEQYF

j_call: TRBJ2-7
v_call: TRBV20-1
cdr3_aa: CSASLTSGLYEQYF

j_call: TRBJ2-1
v_call: TRBV7-2
cdr3_aa: CASSLPFGGQFF

j_call: TRBJ2-1
v_call: TRBV3-1
cdr3_aa: CASSPLAGGSRSYNEQFF

j_call: TRBJ2-5
v_call: TRBV5-1
cdr3_aa: CASSLPSPGSQETQYF

j_call: TRBJ2-1
v_call: TRBV7-2
cdr3_aa: CASSLAREGHNEQFF

j_call: TRBJ2-2
v_call: TRBV2
cdr3_aa: CASSRIKNTGELFF

j_call: TRBJ2-5
v_call: TRBV7-2
cdr3_aa: CASSLRTSGGEVTQYF

j_call: TRBJ2-7
v_call: TRBV20-1
cdr3_aa: CSASRAGMTYEQYF

j_call: TRBJ1-2
v_call: TRBV7-2
cdr3_aa: CASRVTDSGYGYTF

j_call: TRBJ1-1
v_call: TRBV7-8
cdr3_aa: CASSSPDRGTEAFF

j_call: TRBJ2-2
v_call: TRBV20-1
cdr3_aa: CSARDQQGRTGELFF

j_call: TRBJ1-6
v_call: TRBV7-2
cdr3_aa: CASSLDGPGGWSPLHF